These 3 T cell receptor beta chains originate from one sample sequenced in a study of radiation and T cells in renal cell carcinoma. Using immunoSEQ multiplex PCR, the repertoire was profiled, and TCRdb retains in-frame clones only, with some absent. The data hold 14,000 to 15,000 clones, with more than 55% observed a single time. The sample's treatment: treatment-naive control, cytoreductive nephrectomy. Sequenced material: tumor tissue, taken from a patient whose treatment was nephrectomy without radiotherapy. These receptors originate from a man in his 60s with renal cell carcinoma.

This chain uses TRBV7-8 with TRBJ1-1; 8 nucleotides match TRBD1. The CDR3 covers 18 residues. In germline, CDR1 is SGHVS, CDR2 FQNEAQ. The V and J ends lost 4 bases and 3 bases, in that order; junction bases with no gene match: 16. Here the CDR3 reads CASSSFPTGGGWYTEAFF. The DNA for the CDR3 is TGTGCCAGCAGCTCGTTCCCTACAGGGGGAGGATGGTACACTGAAGCTTTCTTT.

V usage is TRBV7-8 and J usage is TRBJ2-3; the match to TRBD2 covers 13 bases. The CDR3 extends over 16 amino acids. The germline V gene encodes CDR1 SGHVS and CDR2 FQNEAQ. The V gene end was trimmed by 5 bases and the J gene end by 4 bases; junction bases not matched to a gene: 6. The CDR3, as DNA: TGTGCCAGCAGCGTAAGGACTAGCGGGGGTTCAGATACGCAGTATTTT. This codes for CASSVRTSGGSDTQYF.

In its sample, this clone ranks as medium-sized. V gene TRBV7-2 combines with J gene TRBJ2-3; D gene ambiguous. The CDR3 is 15 residues long. V was shortened by 5 bases and J by 0 bases, with 12 bases between the two germline ends. CDR1 and CDR2 from the germline V gene are SGHTA and FQGNSA. CDR3 sequence (DNA): TGTGCCAGCAGCCCTCGACTGGGGAGCACAGATACGCAGTATTTT. Its translation is CASSPRLGSTDTQYF.